Shown below are 23 T cell receptor beta chains from a single sample sequenced in a study of CD8 T cells in Susac syndrome. It was with random hexamers that roughly 0.5 to 1 ug RNA was reverse transcribed. TCRdb fed the immunoSEQ multiplex PCR reads into MiXCR, producing one record per CDR3 protein. The table lists 75,000 to 100,000 distinct CDR3 sequences, approximately 94% of them singletons, with roughly 0.24% in the top ten. Sequenced sample: CD8+ T cells from PBMCs. The receptor source for this set is a human donor in good health.

CDR3 loop: CASSEQQGRNTEAFF. CDR3 nucleotides: TGTGCCAGCAGCGAACAACAGGGTAGGAACACTGAAGCTTTCTTT. The gene calls are TRBV5-4 and TRBJ1-1; the D gene is possibly TRBD1 (6 bases). This CDR3 spans 15 amino acids. V lost 4 bases and J 1 base, leaving 14 bases between the germline ends. CDR1 and CDR2 (germline): SGHNT, YYREEE (reference sequence).

V usage is TRBV27 and J usage is TRBJ1-1, with 12 nucleotides matching TRBD1. CDR1 is MNHEY, CDR2 SMNVEV, per germline (reference sequence). V dropped 6 bases and J dropped 7; count of bases not matched to a gene: 9. The CDR3 totals 15 residues. Written as DNA, the CDR3 is TGTGCCAGCAGCGCCGGGACAGGGGGCTTTTATGAAGCTTTCTTT. Residues: CASSAGTGGFYEAFF.

V is TRBV11-2 and J is TRBJ1-2; no clear D gene. The germline V gene encodes CDR1 SGHAT and CDR2 FQNNGV. Trimming removed 5 bases at V and 2 bases at J, with 15 bases between. The CDR3 runs 15 residues. The CDR3 bases are TGTGCCAGCAGCAGGGAGAGGGCCTTAAACTATGGCTACACCTTC. Translating gives CASSRERALNYGYTF.

The chain employs TRBV12-3 or TRBV12-4 and TRBJ2-2; D ambiguous. This CDR3 is 12 amino acids long. Trimming left V 5 bases short and J 7 bases short, with 8 bases between. Here the CDR3 DNA reads TGTGCCAGCAGTCGGCCTATCGGGGAGCTGTTTTTT. Translated: CASSRPIGELFF.

This clonotype came up once. The chain combines TRBV6-5 with TRBJ2-7; D is perhaps TRBD2 (5 bases). Germline CDR1 and CDR2: MNHEY and SVGAGI. Deletions cut 0 bases from V and 3 bases from J, with 9 bases between. The CDR3 contains 14 residues. CDR3 sequence reads: CASSYSRTYYEQYF. The DNA of the CDR3 is TGTGCCAGCAGTTACTCCCGGACTTACTACGAGCAGTACTTC.

The chain couples TRBV7-8 to TRBJ2-7; TRBD2 might be the D (6 bases). CDR3 size: 13 residues. Trimming shortened V by 6 bases and J by 4 bases, and 13 bases separated the two germline ends. Germline V CDR1 and CDR2: SGHVS, FQNEAQ. CDR3 nucleotides: TGTGCCAGCAGTCCTAATCGGGGGTACGAGCAGTACGTC. It yields the protein CASSPNRGYEQYV.

V and J are TRBV4-1 and TRBJ1-1, with D possibly matching TRBD1 (5 bases). The CDR3 runs to 14 residues. Germline-derived CDR1 and CDR2 are MGHRA and YSYEKL. V was trimmed by 0 bases and J by 4 bases, leaving 9 bases between them. CDR3: CASSQDGGATEAFF. The DNA for the CDR3 is TGCGCCAGCAGCCAAGATGGCGGGGCCACTGAAGCTTTCTTT.

The chain has TRBV15 and TRBJ1-5; possible D gene TRBD1, 6 bases. This CDR3 is built from 14 residues. Germline CDR1 LNHNV, CDR2 YYDKDF (reference sequence). Trimming removed 5 bases at V and 5 bases at J, with 13 bases between. The chain's CDR3 is CATSGPGQYQPQHF. CDR3 DNA: TGTGCCACCAGCGGCCCTGGACAGTATCAGCCCCAGCATTTT.

The chain carries TRBV7-9 and TRBJ1-1, with unresolved D. The CDR3 runs to 13 residues. The V end lost 5 bases, the J end lost 0 bases, and 7 bases lay between the germline ends. Germline V gives CDR1 SEHNR, CDR2 FQNEAQ (reference sequence). The DNA of the CDR3 is TGTGCCAGCAGCATCCCCATGAACACTGAAGCTTTCTTT. Protein: CASSIPMNTEAFF.

The chain recombines TRBV9 with TRBJ2-1, with D possibly TRBD2 on 5 matching bases. The CDR3 runs 14 residues. Germline V CDR1 and CDR2: SGDLS, YYNGEE. V lost 0 bases and J 3 bases, leaving 7 bases between the germline ends. In DNA form, the CDR3 reads TGTGCCAGCAGCGTAGGCCGGGACTACAATGAGCAGTTCTTC. This codes for CASSVGRDYNEQFF. Complete variable domain (other parts from reference TRBV9 and TRBJ2-1): DSGVTQTPKHLITATGQRVTLRCSPRSGDLSVYWYQQSLDQGLQFLIQYYNGEERAKGNILERFSAQQFPDLHSELNLSSLELGDSALYFCASSVGRDYNEQFFGPGTRLTVL.

This chain links TRBV20-1 with TRBJ2-1; 11 nucleotides align to TRBD2. The CDR3 totals 15 residues. J lost 10 bases, V lost 3 bases, and 11 bases had no gene match. Germline V CDR1 and CDR2: DFQATT, SNEGSKA (reference sequence). The DNA of the CDR3 is TGCAGTGCTAGGGTCCTAGCGGGGGGTAAGGAAGAGCAGTTCTTC. Translated, it gives CSARVLAGGKEEQFF.

The V and J genes are TRBV9 and TRBJ1-4; no firm D call. This CDR3 contains 14 residues. Trimming pared 4 bases from V and 2 bases from J, leaving 9 bases between. CDR1 SGDLS and CDR2 YYNGEE come from the germline V gene. The CDR3 coding sequence is TGTGCCAGCAGCCCTCAAAGGACTAATGAAAAACTGTTTTTT. Its protein is CASSPQRTNEKLFF.

As DNA, the CDR3 is TGTGCCAGCAGTTCAGGGTTCTCCTACGAGCAGTACGTC. This sequence encodes CASSSGFSYEQYV. The chain is built from TRBV6-5 and TRBJ2-7; TRBD1 is a possible D gene (5 bases). There are 13 residues in the CDR3. Germline values: CDR1 MNHEY, CDR2 SVGAGI. V lost 4 bases and J 0 bases, leaving 7 bases between the germline ends.

V and J are TRBV5-1 and TRBJ2-1, with 10 bases matching TRBD2. The germline V gene encodes CDR1 SGHRS and CDR2 YFSETQ. The V and J ends lost 5 bases and 4 bases, in that order; junction bases with no gene match: 3. The CDR3 runs to 14 residues. Written as DNA, the CDR3 is TGCGCCAGCAGACTAGCGGGACCTTACAATGAGCAGTTCTTC. Translated: CASRLAGPYNEQFF. Combining the CDR3 with reference TRBV5-1 and TRBJ2-1 gives the whole variable domain KAGVTQTPRYLIKTRGQQVTLSCSPISGHRSVSWYQQTPGQGLQFLFEYFSETQRNKGNFPGRFSGRQFSNSRSEMNVSTLELGDSALYLCASRLAGPYNEQFFGPGTRLTVL.

This rearrangement joins TRBV7-6 to TRBJ1-2; D is ambiguous. V lost 5 bases and J lost 7, with 11 bases in between. Germline lookup yields CDR1 SGHVS and CDR2 FNYEAQ. The CDR3 loop spans 12 amino acids. The CDR3 sequence is CASSPPRLGYTF. The DNA of the CDR3 is TGTGCCAGCAGCCCACCCCGTCTTGGCTACACCTTC.

The chain carries TRBV29-1 and TRBJ2-7; 12 bases are shared with TRBD1. CDR1 is SQVTM and CDR2 is ANQGSEA in the germline V gene. Losses at the gene ends were 7 bases for V and 6 bases for J; bases not matched to a gene: 10. This CDR3 comprises 14 residues. For the CDR3, the DNA is TGCAGCGCCAAGAATGGGGACAGGGGGCTCGAGCAGTACTTC. Translating gives CSAKNGDRGLEQYF.

The CDR3 loop is CASSDHETPIYGYTF. DNA for the CDR3: TGTGCCAGCAGCGATCACGAGACCCCCATCTATGGCTACACCTTC. The chain joins TRBV7-9 to TRBJ1-2; D gene ambiguous. Germline-derived CDR1 and CDR2 are SEHNR and FQNEAQ (reference sequence). There are 15 residues in the CDR3. Between the trimmed V and J ends, which lost 5 bases and 4 bases, there was a span of 17 bases.

This chain joins TRBV13 and TRBJ1-5, with a tentative D call TRBD1 (5 bases). Germline V CDR1 and CDR2: PRHDT, FYEKMQ (reference sequence). The CDR3 covers 14 residues. V gave up 2 bases and J gave up 8 bases, with 13 bases separating them. CDR3 sequence: CASSLWRGREPQHF. The CDR3 region has the DNA TGTGCCAGCAGCTTATGGAGGGGCAGGGAGCCCCAGCATTTT.

The V call is TRBV12-3 or TRBV12-4, the J call TRBJ1-2; TRBD1 is a possible D gene (5 bases). The CDR3 extends over 13 amino acids. V lost 6 bases and J lost 5, with 13 bases in between. The CDR3 here is CASSPGVIYGYTF. In DNA, the CDR3 is TGTGCCAGCAGCCCGGGGGTAATTTATGGCTACACCTTC.

V usage is TRBV20-1 and J usage is TRBJ2-3, with 10 nucleotides matching TRBD1. V was clipped by 6 bases and J by 8 bases; unmatched bases: 5. The CDR3 loop spans 12 amino acids. CDR1 is DFQATT, CDR2 SNEGSKA, per germline (reference sequence). CDR3 nucleotide sequence: TGCAGTGCGTCCCGGGACAGGGGTACGCAGTATTTT. This gives the protein CSASRDRGTQYF.

V gene TRBV4-3 combines with J gene TRBJ2-1; D is uncertain. The germline V gene has CDR1 LGHNA and CDR2 YSLEER. V was clipped by 1 base and J by 6 bases, with 10 bases between them. The CDR3 has 14 residues. The CDR3 coding sequence is TGCGCCAGCAGCCAAGGATCACCGGGCAATGAGCAGTTCTTC. Translated, it gives CASSQGSPGNEQFF.

CDR3: CASSLGLLNTEAFF. CDR3 in DNA: TGTGCCAGCAGCCTGGGACTCTTGAACACTGAAGCTTTCTTT. The chain employs TRBV3-1 and TRBJ1-1; tentatively, D is TRBD1 (5 bases). The CDR3 runs to 14 residues. Germline CDR1 reads LGHDT; CDR2 reads YNNKEL (reference sequence). Trimming stripped 4 bases from V and 0 bases from J, with 9 bases between.

This rearrangement joins TRBV4-1 to TRBJ2-1, with D maybe TRBD2 (6 bases). The CDR3 length is 14 residues. V lost 4 bases and J 12 bases, leaving 19 bases between the germline ends. Looked up from germline, CDR1 is MGHRA and CDR2 is YSYEKL. The CDR3 nucleotides read TGCGCCAGCAGCCGGAATTTGGGAGGAGTGGGGCAGTTCTTC. Residues: CASSRNLGGVGQFF.